These 16 T cell receptor beta chains share one sample of origin, sequenced in a study of blood T cell repertoires in COVID-19. The table came from immunoSEQ multiplex PCR; TCRdb's copy has only in-frame clones and leaves some out. The sample consists of about 270,000 clones, 88% of them appearing once. The source material was PBMCs or T cells enriched from blood (not recorded which). The origin of the receptors is a woman in her forties or fifties who had recovered from COVID-19.

This clone showed up just once. The chain recombines TRBV28 with TRBJ1-4, with 7 bases matching TRBD1. Germline lookup yields CDR1 MDHEN and CDR2 SYDVKM. V trimming: 5 bases; J trimming: 7 bases; junction bases outside the gene matches: 7. This CDR3 is built from 14 residues. The CDR3 spells CASSTDRDAEKLFF. The CDR3 coding sequence is TGTGCCAGCAGTACAGACAGGGATGCTGAAAAACTGTTTTTT. The variable domain in full, with the rest retrieved from reference TRBV28 and TRBJ1-4, is DVKVTQSSRYLVKRTGEKVFLECVQDMDHENMFWYRQDPGLGLRLIYFSYDVKMKEKGDIPEGYSVSREKKERFSLILESASTNQTSMYLCASSTDRDAEKLFFGSGTQLSVL.

The chain combines TRBV20-1 with TRBJ2-3; no reliable D call. Germline lookup yields CDR1 DFQATT and CDR2 SNEGSKA (reference sequence). The V and J ends lost 5 bases and 9 bases respectively, with 12 bases between them. The CDR3 is 11 amino acids. CDR3 in DNA: TGCAGTGCTTCCCCTAGTGACACGCAGTATTTT. It is translated as CSASPSDTQYF.

The rearrangement links TRBV18 to TRBJ1-1; TRBD1 matches 9 bases. The CDR3 is made up of 15 amino acids. V lost 3 bases to trimming and J lost 5 bases; unmatched junction nucleotides: 7. In germline, CDR1 is KGHSH, CDR2 LQKENI. The DNA of the CDR3 is TGTGCCAGCTCACCTCGTCCCGGGACAGGGACTGAAGCTTTCTTT. Amino acid sequence: CASSPRPGTGTEAFF. Complete variable domain (other parts from reference TRBV18 and TRBJ1-1): NAGVMQNPRHLVRRRGQEARLRCSPMKGHSHVYWYRQLPEEGLKFMVYLQKENIIDESGMPKERFSAEFPKEGPSILRIQQVVRGDSAAYFCASSPRPGTGTEAFFGQGTRLTVV.

This clone was found a few times. The V and J genes are TRBV9 and TRBJ1-1, with D possibly matching TRBD1 (5 bases). The CDR3 is made up of 16 amino acids. The ends were cut back, 0 bases at V and 1 base at J, with 13 bases in the middle. Germline values: CDR1 SGDLS, CDR2 YYNGEE. CDR3 nucleotides: TGTGCCAGCAGCGTAGACCCGTCAGGGCGGAACACTGAAGCTTTCTTT. The encoded protein is CASSVDPSGRNTEAFF. The whole variable domain, filled in from reference TRBV9 and TRBJ1-1, reads DSGVTQTPKHLITATGQRVTLRCSPRSGDLSVYWYQQSLDQGLQFLIQYYNGEERAKGNILERFSAQQFPDLHSELNLSSLELGDSALYFCASSVDPSGRNTEAFFGQGTRLTVV.

The chain has TRBV28 and TRBJ2-7; weak D call: TRBD2 (7 bases). Trimming cost V 5 bases and J 3 bases, with 17 bases left between them. CDR3 size: 15 residues. The germline V gene encodes CDR1 MDHEN and CDR2 SYDVKM. The CDR3 spells CASSIGGAGYYEQYF. CDR3 nucleotides: TGTGCCAGCAGTATTGGGGGGGCTGGGTACTACGAGCAGTACTTC.

This rearrangement joins TRBV21-1 to TRBJ2-3; the DNA was not compared with TRBD2, the D call given in the table. TRBV21-1 is tagged as a pseudogene. The CDR3 runs to 18 residues. CDR3 region: CASSKVKLAGASTDTQYF. As DNA, the CDR3 is TGTGCCAGCAGCAAAGTCAAGCTAGCGGGAGCATCCACAGATACGCAGTATTTT.

The chain is built from TRBV25-1 and TRBJ2-7, with TRBD1 identical over 8 bases. V shed 0 bases, J shed 7 bases, and the junction held 8 bases outside the gene matches. The CDR3 spans 15 residues. The germline gives CDR1 MGHDK, CDR2 SYGVNS. In DNA, the CDR3 is TGTGCCAGCAGTGAATACCGGCAGGGGGCTGGGGAGCAGTACTTC. As protein: CASSEYRQGAGEQYF.

CDR3 sequence reads: CASSETGGWNEKLFF. CDR3 DNA: TGTGCCAGCAGTGAAACAGGGGGATGGAATGAAAAACTGTTTTTT. This sequence joins TRBV2 and TRBJ1-4; 8 nucleotides line up with TRBD1. Trimming cost V 2 bases and J 5 bases; bases outside gene matches: 4. In germline, CDR1 is SNHLY, CDR2 FYNNEI. There are 15 residues in the CDR3.

This chain connects TRBV19 to TRBJ1-2, with 7 bases that match TRBD1. The CDR3 is 13 amino acids. V shed 7 bases, J shed 4 bases, and the junction held 6 bases outside the gene matches. Germline CDR1 is LNHDA and CDR2 is SQIVND (reference sequence). Written as DNA, the CDR3 is TGTGCCAGTACCTCGACAGGGACCTATGGCTACACCTTC. Encoded protein: CASTSTGTYGYTF.

V and J are TRBV2 and TRBJ1-4; 8 positions agree with TRBD1. CDR1 is SNHLY, CDR2 FYNNEI, per germline. The CDR3 is made up of 14 amino acids. Trimming at V came to 8 bases and at J to 8 bases, leaving 10 bases not matched to a gene. CDR3 DNA: TGTGCCAGCCTTCGGGGACAGGATCGGGAAAAACTGTTTTTT. It codes for CASLRGQDREKLFF.

The chain couples TRBV10-3 to TRBJ2-7, with TRBD1 matching 10 bases. The length of the CDR3 is 14 residues. The germline gives CDR1 ENHRY, CDR2 SYGVKD. The ends lost 10 bases at V and 7 bases at J; junction bases unmatched: 13. The CDR3 sequence is CATKGNSGQGEQYF. CDR3 in DNA: TGTGCCACCAAGGGTAATTCGGGACAGGGGGAGCAGTACTTC.

V gene TRBV9 combines with J gene TRBJ1-2, with 7 bases identical to TRBD1. CDR1 SGDLS and CDR2 YYNGEE come from the germline V gene. V lost 4 bases to trimming and J lost 4 bases; unmatched junction nucleotides: 10. The CDR3 spans 15 residues. The CDR3 bases are TGTGCCAGCAGCTCTACAGGGGCTGGGGGCTATGGCTACACCTTC. It translates to CASSSTGAGGYGYTF.

This clone was counted once. The chain recombines TRBV5-1 with TRBJ2-2; 8 positions match TRBD2. Germline V CDR1 and CDR2: SGHRS, YFSETQ. The CDR3 is made up of 16 amino acids. J lost 5 bases, V lost 4 bases, and 10 bases had no gene match. The CDR3 nucleotides read TGCGCCAGCAGCCGAGACGGGAGGGCCGGGACCGGGGAGCTGTTTTTT. This sequence encodes CASSRDGRAGTGELFF.

This clone has just one count. The chain joins TRBV28 to TRBJ1-2, with TRBD1 matching over 7 bases. CDR1 is MDHEN, CDR2 SYDVKM, per germline. With V trimmed by 5 bases and J by 2 bases, 8 bases remained unmatched. This CDR3 is built from 15 residues. The CDR3 spells CASSLDRDRNYGYTF. CDR3 bases: TGTGCCAGCAGTCTAGACCGGGACAGAAACTATGGCTACACCTTC.

The chain recombines TRBV29-1 with TRBJ1-1; 7 nucleotides agree with TRBD1. This CDR3 contains 15 residues. Germline CDR1 reads SQVTM; CDR2 reads ANQGSEA. V was pared by 1 base and J by 10 bases, with 15 bases of the junction left unmatched. The CDR3 DNA reads as TGCAGCGTTGAAGTCAGGGGGACAGTGAAAAGCCTAGCTTTCTTT. It encodes CSVEVRGTVKSLAFF.

This chain connects TRBV7-8 to TRBJ1-2; possibly TRBD1 for D (5 bases). CDR1 SGHVS and CDR2 FQNEAQ come from the germline V gene. The CDR3 spans 15 residues. With 5 bases removed from V and 0 bases from J, the gap between germline ends came to 13 bases. The CDR3 region is CASSNGGVSNYGYTF. In nucleotides, the CDR3 is TGTGCCAGCAGCAACGGGGGGGTTTCTAACTATGGCTACACCTTC.